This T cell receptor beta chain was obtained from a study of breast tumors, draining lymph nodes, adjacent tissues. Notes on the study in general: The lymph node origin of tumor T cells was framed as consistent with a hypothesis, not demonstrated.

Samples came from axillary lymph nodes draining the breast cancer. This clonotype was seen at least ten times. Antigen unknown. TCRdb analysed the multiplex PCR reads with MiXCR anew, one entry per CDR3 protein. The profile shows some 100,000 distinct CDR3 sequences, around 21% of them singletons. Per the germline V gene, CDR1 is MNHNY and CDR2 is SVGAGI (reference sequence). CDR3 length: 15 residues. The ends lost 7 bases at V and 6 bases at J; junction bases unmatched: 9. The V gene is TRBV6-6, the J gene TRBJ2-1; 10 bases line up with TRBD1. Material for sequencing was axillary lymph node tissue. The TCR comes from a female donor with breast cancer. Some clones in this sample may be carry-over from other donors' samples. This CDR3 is CASTRGTGVPNEQFF. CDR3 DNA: TGTGCCAGCACCCGCGGGACAGGGGTTCCCAATGAGCAGTTCTTC.